This T cell receptor beta chain was identified in a study of PD-1 blockade in classical Hodgkin lymphoma. The study, taken as a whole, reports: Nothing has yet pinned down what causes the repertoire differences, possibly disease activity or prior therapy. Newly diagnosed and completely responding patients shared comparable baseline diversity.

A note on this clone: Its antigen is not identified.

Every one of the patients relapsed after autologous stem cell transplantation (brentuximab vedotin exposure was variable). TCRdb keeps only in-frame clones here, not all; method: immunoSEQ multiplex PCR. The table lists 89,000 or so clones, about 90% of them singletons. This specimen was peripheral blood mononuclear cells (PBMCs), taken before the second cycle of nivolumab. The clonotype originates from a human donor with classical Hodgkin lymphoma.

The CDR3 DNA reads TGTGCCAGCAGCGTAGCGGCAGGGTCTAACTACGAGCAGTACTTC. Protein product: CASSVAAGSNYEQYF. The V call is TRBV9, the J call TRBJ2-7; possible D gene TRBD1, 5 bases. V was trimmed by 0 bases and J by 3 bases, leaving 13 bases between them. Germline V gene lookup returns CDR1 SGDLS and CDR2 YYNGEE. This CDR3 is 15 amino acids long.